A single sample gave rise to the 32 T cell receptor beta chains below, sequenced in a study of T cell responses to AZD1222 COVID-19 vaccine. Profiling relied on immunoSEQ multiplex PCR, and the TCRdb table lists in-frame clones only, not all of them. Altogether approximately 120,000 clones are present, roughly nine tenths being singletons, with the ten largest covering over 8%. The sequencing used peripheral blood, collected 28 days after the second AZD1222 dose. These receptors were taken from an adult who received the AZD1222 COVID-19 vaccine.

V usage is TRBV6-5 and J usage is TRBJ2-3, with D unclear. This CDR3 region has 13 residues. The germline gives CDR1 MNHEY, CDR2 SVGAGI. Trimming cost V 4 bases and J 0 bases, with 5 bases left between them. The CDR3: CASSWGSTDTQYF. The DNA for the CDR3 is TGTGCCAGCAGTTGGGGAAGCACAGATACGCAGTATTTT.

This clone came up a few times. The chain uses TRBV5-1 and TRBJ2-5, with 9 bases fitting TRBD2. CDR1 is SGHRS, CDR2 YFSETQ, per germline. CDR3 length: 15 amino acids. Germline trimming cut 4 bases from V and 4 bases from J; bases unmatched to any gene: 8. CDR3 protein: CASSIIAGVAETQYF. The CDR3 bases are TGCGCCAGCAGCATAATAGCGGGGGTAGCAGAGACCCAGTACTTC.

This clone was detected a few times. The V call is TRBV6-5, the J call TRBJ2-5; D not certain. The V end was cut by 5 bases, the J end by 4 bases, with 14 bases between. The CDR3 has 14 amino acids. The germline gives CDR1 MNHEY, CDR2 SVGAGI. The CDR3 sequence: CASSPLDGRETQYF. For the CDR3, the DNA is TGTGCCAGCAGTCCCCTTGACGGGCGAGAGACCCAGTACTTC.

The V call is TRBV2, the J call TRBJ2-1; D is perhaps TRBD2 (5 bases). V lost 7 bases and J 2 bases, leaving 15 bases between the germline ends. The CDR3 is 15 amino acids. The V gene's germline CDR1 is SNHLY and CDR2 FYNNEI. CDR3 sequence: CASTDGLAAYNEQFF. CDR3 DNA sequence: TGTGCCAGCACCGATGGGCTAGCTGCCTACAATGAGCAGTTCTTC.

The chain has TRBV4-3 and TRBJ2-3; TRBD1 might be the D (6 bases). The CDR3 extends over 14 amino acids. Trimming removed 0 bases at V and 5 bases at J, with 9 bases between. Germline CDR1 and CDR2: LGHNA and YSLEER. CDR3 amino acids: CASSQEGAKDTQYF. The CDR3 region has the DNA TGCGCCAGCAGCCAAGAGGGGGCTAAAGATACGCAGTATTTT.

The genes are TRBV5-8 and TRBJ2-7; 14 positions agree with TRBD2. The CDR3 is 17 residues long. With 4 bases clipped from V and 2 bases from J, the junction kept 8 bases outside the gene matches. The V gene's germline CDR1 is SGHTS and CDR2 YDEGEE. The CDR3 coding sequence is TGTGCCAGCAGCCCTCCCCCGGGACTAGCGGGGGCCTACGAGCAGTACTTC. Translating gives CASSPPPGLAGAYEQYF.

V usage is TRBV18 and J usage is TRBJ2-2; possible D gene TRBD1, 6 bases. The germline CDR1 and CDR2 sequences are KGHSH and LQKENI. The ends were cut back, 3 bases at V and 1 base at J, with 12 bases in the middle. This CDR3 comprises 16 residues. This chain's CDR3 is CASSPQRTENTGELFF. For the CDR3, the DNA is TGTGCCAGCTCACCCCAACGGACAGAGAACACCGGGGAGCTGTTTTTT.

The J gene is TRBJ1-1, the V gene TRBV18; D is possibly TRBD1 (5 bases). Germline lookup yields CDR1 KGHSH and CDR2 LQKENI. CDR3 length: 14 amino acids. V dropped 1 base and J dropped 7 bases, with 13 bases sitting between them. CDR3 bases: TGTGCCAGCTCACCACTGACGGGGGTCGGTGAAGCTTTCTTT. It encodes CASSPLTGVGEAFF.

The chain has TRBV6-6 and TRBJ1-1, with a weak D call TRBD1 (5 bases). CDR1 and CDR2 from the germline V gene are MNHNY and SVGAGI (reference sequence). V dropped 7 bases and J dropped 6 bases, with 21 bases sitting between them. The length of the CDR3 is 15 residues. The CDR3 here is CASTPGRTGGPEAFF. The CDR3 DNA follows: TGTGCCAGCACCCCTGGAAGGACGGGGGGACCTGAAGCTTTCTTT.

The chain employs TRBV7-6 and TRBJ2-2; D is perhaps TRBD2 (7 bases). Deletions cut 2 bases from V and 4 bases from J, with 26 bases between. Germline CDR1 SGHVS, CDR2 FNYEAQ. The CDR3 is made up of 20 amino acids. The DNA of the CDR3 is TGTGCCAGCAGCTTACTCCCTGAAGTAGCGGGTACGACAGGCACCGGGGAGCTGTTTTTT. Amino acid sequence: CASSLLPEVAGTTGTGELFF.

The J gene is TRBJ2-7, the V gene TRBV10-2; tentatively, D is TRBD2 (6 bases). The CDR3 covers 14 residues. Germline loops: CDR1 WSHSY, CDR2 SAAADI. V was shortened by 0 bases and J by 4 bases, with 10 bases between the two germline ends. DNA for the CDR3: TGCGCCAGCAGTGAGTCGGGCGGGACTTACGAGCAGTACTTC. It specifies CASSESGGTYEQYF.

The chain combines TRBV5-1 with TRBJ2-1; D perhaps matches TRBD2 (5 bases). The germline CDR1 and CDR2 sequences are SGHRS and YFSETQ. Between the trimmed V and J ends, which lost 1 base and 6 bases, there was a span of 14 bases. The length of the CDR3 is 15 residues. The CDR3 DNA reads TGCGCCAGCAGCTTGCTGGGAGTTCCCCTCAATGAGCAGTTCTTC. Protein product: CASSLLGVPLNEQFF.

The rearrangement uses TRBV5-1 and TRBJ1-6; weak D call: TRBD1 (5 bases). This CDR3 is built from 15 residues. V dropped 4 bases and J dropped 8 bases, with 16 bases sitting between them. From germline, CDR1 is SGHRS and CDR2 YFSETQ. This chain's CDR3 is CASSPWGGGDSPLHF. As DNA, the CDR3 is TGCGCCAGCAGCCCCTGGGGGGGAGGCGATTCACCCCTCCACTTT.

The J gene is TRBJ2-1, the V gene TRBV9, with TRBD1 matching 9 bases. Trimming cost V 0 bases and J 2 bases; bases outside gene matches: 0. There are 15 residues in the CDR3. Germline lookup yields CDR1 SGDLS and CDR2 YYNGEE. The CDR3 spells CASSVGQGAYNEQFF. The CDR3 coding sequence is TGTGCCAGCAGCGTAGGACAGGGGGCCTACAATGAGCAGTTCTTC.

This chain uses TRBV7-9 with TRBJ1-1; no clear D gene. V shed 1 base and J shed 7 bases, with 10 bases lying between them. The CDR3 sequence is 13 residues long. Per the germline V gene, CDR1 is SEHNR and CDR2 is FQNEAQ (reference sequence). The CDR3 DNA reads as TGTGCCAGCAGCTTAGAGAGCCGGGGTGAAGCTTTCTTT. Translation gives CASSLESRGEAFF.

This chain connects TRBV3-1 (or the pseudogene TRBV3-2) to TRBJ1-5, with D possibly matching TRBD1 (6 bases). Germline V gives CDR1 LGHDT, CDR2 YNNKEL (reference sequence). With 1 base removed from V and 6 bases from J, the gap between germline ends came to 13 bases. This CDR3 is 15 amino acids long. The CDR3 reads CASSQVAGGGQPQHF. Here the CDR3 DNA reads TGTGCCAGCAGCCAAGTCGCGGGGGGCGGTCAGCCCCAGCATTTT.

The rearrangement uses TRBV12-3 or TRBV12-4 and TRBJ1-2; D gene unclear. The CDR3 is 13 amino acids. Trimming took 1 base from V and 6 from J, leaving 9 bases between them. As DNA, the CDR3 is TGTGCCAGCAGTTTAGGGTACAGAAATGGCTACACCTTC. Translating gives CASSLGYRNGYTF.

The chain has TRBV6-1 and TRBJ2-3, with D hard to call. Trimming pared 2 bases from V and 2 bases from J, leaving 14 bases between. The CDR3 has 16 residues. Germline-derived CDR1 and CDR2 are MNHNS and SASEGT. The DNA for the CDR3 is TGTGCCAGCAGTGAAAAACGCGGAGAATCCACAGATACGCAGTATTTT. Its protein product is CASSEKRGESTDTQYF.

The rearrangement joins TRBV6-6 to TRBJ1-5; D unresolved. V dropped 5 bases and J dropped 7 bases, with 12 bases sitting between them. The CDR3 has 13 amino acids. The germline V gene has CDR1 MNHNY and CDR2 SVGAGI (reference sequence). The CDR3 here is CASSPRAGQPQHF. The CDR3 DNA reads TGTGCCAGCAGTCCCCGGGCGGGCCAGCCCCAGCATTTT.

The chain combines TRBV20-1 with TRBJ1-3; TRBD1 might be the D (6 bases). Germline values: CDR1 DFQATT, CDR2 SNEGSKA (reference sequence). The V end was cut by 3 bases, the J end by 0 bases, with 21 bases between. There are 18 residues in the CDR3. CDR3 sequence (DNA): TGCAGTGCTAGTCGCCGGACGAGCGACAGGAGCTCTGGAAACACCATATATTTT. Protein product: CSASRRTSDRSSGNTIYF.

This chain links TRBV5-6 with TRBJ2-7; possible D gene TRBD2, 5 bases. Germline V CDR1 and CDR2: SGHDT, YYEEEE. The CDR3 sequence is 14 residues long. V lost 1 base to trimming and J lost 2 bases, with 10 bases between them. CDR3 sequence (DNA): TGTGCCAGCAGCTTGATCTCTAGCCCCTACGAGCAGTACTTC. Translating it yields CASSLISSPYEQYF.

On this clone itself: In the same sample, other DNA sequences code for this CDR3. V usage is TRBV7-3 and J usage is TRBJ2-5; 11 nucleotides agree with TRBD2. CDR1 is SGHTA and CDR2 is FQGTGA in the germline V gene. J lost 5 bases, V lost 4 bases, and 3 bases had no gene match. The CDR3 is 14 amino acids. In DNA, the CDR3 is TGTGCCAGCAGCTCCGGACTAGCGGGCGAGACCCAGTACTTC. Translated, it gives CASSSGLAGETQYF.

This clone was recorded only once. The V call is TRBV15, the J call TRBJ1-4; no firm D call. Germline lookup yields CDR1 LNHNV and CDR2 YYDKDF (reference sequence). V lost 0 bases and J 5 bases, leaving 10 bases between the germline ends. The CDR3 consists of 15 residues. The CDR3 DNA sequence: TGTGCCACCAGCAGAGATAGGCACCCGAATGAAAAACTGTTTTTT. Its protein product is CATSRDRHPNEKLFF. The entire variable domain, with the rest obtained from reference TRBV15 and TRBJ1-4, is as follows: DAMVIQNPRYQVTQFGKPVTLSCSQTLNHNVMYWYQQKSSQAPKLLFHYYDKDFNNEADTPDNFQSRRPNTSFCFLDIRSPGLGDTAMYLCATSRDRHPNEKLFFGSGTQLSVL.

The chain is built from TRBV7-9 and TRBJ2-4, with TRBD1 identical over 8 bases. The CDR3 sequence is 15 residues long. The V segment lost 1 base and the J segment 6 bases; nucleotides outside the gene matches: 5. CDR1 and CDR2 from the germline V gene are SEHNR and FQNEAQ (reference sequence). The CDR3 loop is CASSLVQGAGNIQYF. The CDR3 nucleotides read TGTGCCAGCAGCTTAGTGCAGGGGGCCGGAAACATTCAGTACTTC.

The chain carries TRBV5-5 and TRBJ2-7, with 8 bases that match TRBD1. Germline CDR1 and CDR2: SGHKS and YYEKEE (reference sequence). V lost 4 bases, J lost 2 bases, and 5 bases stayed unmatched. There are 14 residues in the CDR3. The CDR3 nucleotides are TGTGCCAGCAGCGTGACAGGGGCAACCTACGAGCAGTACTTC. It specifies CASSVTGATYEQYF.

This clone was seen repeatedly, ten times or more. The chain joins TRBV14 to TRBJ1-6; D gene unclear. Per germline, CDR1 SGHDN and CDR2 FVKESK. This CDR3 contains 17 residues. The V end was cut by 2 bases, the J end by 0 bases, with 11 bases between. CDR3 sequence reads: CASSQSGWISYNSPLHF. The CDR3 DNA reads as TGTGCCAGCAGCCAATCCGGGTGGATCTCCTATAATTCACCCCTCCACTTT. Full variable domain (rest looked up from reference TRBV14 and TRBJ1-6): EAGVTQFPSHSVIEKGQTVTLRCDPISGHDNLYWYRRVMGKEIKFLLHFVKESKQDESGMPNNRFLAERTGGTYSTLKVQPAELEDSGVYFCASSQSGWISYNSPLHFGNGTRLTVT.

The chain has TRBV18 and TRBJ2-2; tentatively, D is TRBD1 (6 bases). Germline CDR1 reads KGHSH; CDR2 reads LQKENI. The CDR3 has 16 amino acids. V was cut by 2 bases and J by 0 bases, with 10 bases left in between. The CDR3 sequence: CASSPGGGANTGELFF. The CDR3 DNA reads TGTGCCAGCTCACCAGGGGGCGGTGCGAACACCGGGGAGCTGTTTTTT.

The CDR3 DNA is TGTGCCTGGAGTGTAGGGGGGGGCTACGAGCAGTACTTC. Protein sequence: CAWSVGGGYEQYF. The rearrangement links TRBV30 to TRBJ2-7, with a tentative D call TRBD2 (7 bases). The CDR3 runs to 13 residues. The germline V gene has CDR1 GTSNPN and CDR2 SVGIG (reference sequence). The V and J ends lost 0 bases and 3 bases respectively, with 9 bases between them.

In its sample, this clone was seen a few times. This chain connects TRBV19 to TRBJ1-5, with 7 bases matching TRBD1. V lost 3 bases and J lost 3; bases outside the gene matches: 5. This CDR3 has 15 amino acids. The germline V gene encodes CDR1 LNHDA and CDR2 SQIVND (reference sequence). CDR3 bases: TGTGCCAGTAGTATTGGACAGGTTGACAATCAGCCCCAGCATTTT. As protein: CASSIGQVDNQPQHF.

The table lists this clone with a few counts. This chain joins TRBV19 and TRBJ2-7, with D perhaps TRBD1 (6 bases). V dropped 6 bases and J dropped 3 bases, with 18 bases sitting between them. There are 15 residues in the CDR3. CDR1 LNHDA and CDR2 SQIVND come from the germline V gene (reference sequence). The CDR3 is CASRPTGSLGYEQYF. The CDR3 nucleotides are TGTGCCAGTAGACCTACAGGGTCTCTCGGCTACGAGCAGTACTTC.

The chain has TRBV30 and TRBJ1-1; D gene uncertain. Trimming shortened V by 3 bases and J by 0 bases, and 8 bases separated the two germline ends. CDR3 length equals 13 residues. Germline CDR1 and CDR2: GTSNPN and SVGIG (reference sequence). The DNA for the CDR3 is TGTGCCTGGAGACTCGGAATGAACACTGAAGCTTTCTTT. Translated, it gives CAWRLGMNTEAFF.

This chain's CDR3 is CASSPREEKQYF. CDR3 DNA sequence: TGTGCCAGCAGCCCGAGGGAGGAAAAGCAGTACTTC. The chain joins TRBV6-2 or TRBV6-3 to TRBJ2-7; D is perhaps TRBD2 (6 bases). This CDR3 comprises 12 residues. The V gene's germline CDR1 is MNHEY and CDR2 SVGEGT. V shed 6 bases and J shed 8 bases, with 14 bases lying between them.